This T cell receptor beta chain emerged from a study of cytomegalovirus exposure and HLA in healthy donors. At the level of the study: Clustering assigned around 77% of the roughly 370 genotyped donors to the Caucasian-associated ancestry cluster.

Study findings and constraints: Looking again later, the authors saw that most CMV-associated TCR beta chains seemed HLA-restricted. A likely sequencing artifact accounted for one observed cluster of highly shared sequence variants. Later analysis indicated greater clonal expansion among HLA-associated TCR beta chains than among equally common other chains.

There are 15 residues in the CDR3. V was pared by 5 bases and J by 2 bases, with 9 bases of the junction left unmatched. Germline CDR1 is SGHAT and CDR2 is FQNNGV. A remark on this clone: Its antigen is unidentified.

The PCR was carried out with 60 Vbeta primers and 13 Jbeta primers. TCRdb's copy holds only in-frame clones and misses some; the assay was immunoSEQ multiplex PCR. The table shows more than 95,000 clones, with roughly three quarters occurring only once. The chain recombines TRBV11-2 with TRBJ2-7; 7 positions match TRBD1. The sequence was collected from a man in his fifties or sixties in good health and CMV-seropositive. Sequencing input: PBMCs. CDR3 sequence: CASSPQGFGTYEQYF. CDR3 DNA: TGTGCCAGCAGCCCACAGGGGTTCGGCACCTACGAGCAGTACTTC.